This TCR beta chain emerged from a study of CD8+ T cells in alopecia areata. The study's findings and limits: Researchers reported that TCR sharing among patients proved less clear than in mice, possibly HLA-linked.

The treatment is: oral pan-JAK inhibitor, 5-10 mg twice daily. CDR3 length: 15 residues. Losses at the gene ends were 2 bases for V and 4 bases for J; bases not matched to a gene: 7. Germline values: CDR1 MNHNY, CDR2 SVGAGI (reference sequence). This clone was found a few times. Its antigen is unidentified. Extracted RNA was reverse transcribed, and the resulting cDNA served as sequencing template. Profiling relied on immunoSEQ multiplex PCR, and the TCRdb table lists in-frame clones only, not all of them. Among 150,000 to 200,000 clones, 58% were seen once, and the ten largest hold about 5%. The sequenced sample was CD4+ T cells sorted from blood, obtained at week 24, from a patient treated with tofacitinib. The clonotype originates from a human donor with alopecia areata. V and J are TRBV6-6 and TRBJ1-2; 7 nucleotides agree with TRBD1. This CDR3 reads CASSYGRGAPYGYTF. The DNA of the CDR3 is TGTGCCAGCAGTTACGGCAGGGGGGCCCCCTATGGCTACACCTTC.